The T cell receptor beta chain described here comes from a study of a mutant IDH1 vaccine in newly diagnosed glioma. Across the whole study: Vaccination began 4-6 weeks post radiotherapy alone, or with temozolomide cycles. There were approximately 60% males and around 38% females among treated patients, whose mean age was 40.4 years. Patients got radiotherapy, temozolomide, or both beforehand, and most got both. Scheduled at week 35, visit V12 preceded visit V13, held at week 47.

The CDR3 is 17 amino acids. V lost 5 bases to trimming and J lost 2 bases, with 22 bases between them. Germline CDR1 reads SGHAT; CDR2 reads FQNNGV. The table came from immunoSEQ multiplex PCR; TCRdb's copy has only in-frame clones and leaves some out. The sample consists of 10,000 to 15,000 clones, around 76% of them appearing once. Time point defined: week 47, end of study. Each vaccine dose was 300 ug of mutant IDH1 20-mer peptide, with topical imiquimod. A word on this clone: The antigen is unknown.

The chain couples TRBV11-2 to TRBJ2-7; D possibly uses TRBD1 or TRBD2 (6 bases each). The TCR originated in a woman aged 40 to 50 with glioma. Source: PBMCs, taken from a glioma patient whose treatment included an IDH1 peptide vaccine. The CDR3, as DNA: TGTGCCAGCAGCCAGTTGGGGGGCAGCCGCCTCCCCTACGAGCAGTACTTC. Residues: CASSQLGGSRLPYEQYF.